This TCR beta chain was observed in a study of blood T cells in healthy people across ages. Unmatched junction bases numbered 8, after V lost 2 bases and J lost 0 bases. The germline V gene encodes CDR1 DFQATT and CDR2 SNEGSKA (reference sequence). The CDR3 sequence is 16 residues long. Study-level points and caveats: Estimates based on one million T cells were treated as lower bounds.

Primers used in a second PCR of about 6 to 11 cycles were a sample-barcoded 5' primer and a J-beta primer mix. TCRdb re-called the 5' RACE reads through MiXCR, storing one row per CDR3 protein. Among fewer than 950,000 distinct CDR3 sequences listed, roughly 35% were seen once. Note on this clonotype: Its antigen is not known.

Sequenced sample: blood. This TCR came from a man aged 18 to 29 in good health. The chain couples TRBV20-1 to TRBJ1-1; 8 bases fit TRBD1. CDR3 DNA sequence: TGCAGTGCTAGAATCGACAGGGGAGACGTGAACACTGAAGCTTTCTTT. Translated: CSARIDRGDVNTEAFF.